Presented here are 14 T cell receptor beta chains from one specimen sequenced in a study of blood T cells in healthy people across ages. Then a second PCR, running about 6 to 12 cycles, was carried out with a sample-barcoded 5' primer and a J-beta primer mix. TCRdb independently ran MiXCR on the 5' RACE reads; one entry per CDR3 protein. The data show hundreds of thousands of distinct CDR3 sequences, under 50% seen once. The material sequenced was blood. These receptor sequences come from a man aged 25-45 years in good health.

This clonotype was counted between two and nine times. This chain uses TRBV3-1 with TRBJ1-6; 7 positions match TRBD1. The CDR3 sequence is 15 residues long. Germline CDR1 and CDR2: LGHDT and YNNKEL (reference sequence). After removal of 0 bases from V and 7 bases from J, the junction contained 3 bases not matched to a gene. CDR3 bases: TGTGCCAGCAGCCAAGATGACAGGGACAATTCACCCCTCCACTTT. It encodes CASSQDDRDNSPLHF.

This clonotype was found many times. The rearrangement uses TRBV7-2 and TRBJ2-3; D ambiguous. This CDR3 spans 14 amino acids. In germline, CDR1 is SGHTA, CDR2 FQGNSA. V gave up 1 base and J gave up 8 bases, with 13 bases separating them. The CDR3 sequence: CASSLVVESGTQYF. The CDR3 DNA is TGTGCCAGCAGCTTAGTGGTGGAGTCGGGTACGCAGTATTTT.

This sequence joins TRBV27 and TRBJ1-1; D is possibly TRBD1 (6 bases). Germline values: CDR1 MNHEY, CDR2 SMNVEV (reference sequence). V gave up 6 bases and J gave up 0 bases, with 11 bases separating them. The CDR3 is 14 amino acids. As DNA, the CDR3 is TGTGCCAGCAGGCACCCAGGGGTGAACACTGAAGCTTTCTTT. Translating gives CASRHPGVNTEAFF.

This rearrangement joins TRBV15 to TRBJ2-5; possibly TRBD1 or TRBD2 for D (6 bases each). CDR3 length: 14 amino acids. CDR1 LNHNV and CDR2 YYDKDF come from the germline V gene (reference sequence). V lost 5 bases and J 0 bases, leaving 10 bases between the germline ends. CDR3 in DNA: TGTGCCACCAGCGTCGGGGGCAACCAAGAGACCCAGTACTTC. Encoded protein: CATSVGGNQETQYF.

This clonotype was detected only a few times. The V call is TRBV6-5, the J call TRBJ1-2, with TRBD1 as a possible D gene (6 bases). CDR3 length equals 14 residues. Germline V lookup: CDR1 MNHEY, CDR2 SVGAGI. Trimming cost V 6 bases and J 4 bases, with 15 bases left between them. CDR3 sequence reads: CASSPLGGPYGYTF. The CDR3 DNA reads TGTGCCAGCAGCCCCCTGGGGGGGCCCTATGGCTACACCTTC.

This clonotype was observed a few times. V and J are TRBV4-1 and TRBJ2-7; unclear D gene. Deletions cut 2 bases from V and 3 bases from J, with 8 bases between. CDR1 is MGHRA, CDR2 YSYEKL, per germline. The CDR3 loop spans 13 amino acids. In DNA, the CDR3 is TGCGCCAGCAGCCAATTACAGTTCTACGAGCAGTACTTC. Translated, it gives CASSQLQFYEQYF.

V gene TRBV28 combines with J gene TRBJ1-2, with D perhaps matching TRBD1 (6 bases). With 4 bases removed from V and 7 bases from J, the gap between germline ends came to 19 bases. From germline, CDR1 is MDHEN and CDR2 SYDVKM. The CDR3 spans 15 residues. CDR3 in amino acids: CASSSGDRPMRGYTF. As DNA, the CDR3 is TGTGCCAGCAGTTCTGGAGACAGGCCCATGCGTGGCTACACCTTC.

This clonotype was seen more than once but under ten times. The chain has TRBV29-1 and TRBJ2-7, with D tentatively TRBD2 (6 bases). The CDR3 sequence is 13 residues long. Germline V gene sequence: CDR1 SQVTM, CDR2 ANQGSEA. Trimming removed 3 bases at V and 0 bases at J, with 9 bases between. CDR3 DNA sequence: TGCAGCGTTGAGCGGGGTGACTCCTACGAGCAGTACTTC. Its translation: CSVERGDSYEQYF.

This clonotype was picked up a small number of times. The chain links TRBV4-3 to TRBJ2-5; D remains ambiguous. Trimming removed 1 base at V and 1 base at J, with 10 bases between. Germline V lookup: CDR1 LGHNA, CDR2 YSLEER. This CDR3 contains 15 residues. The CDR3, as DNA: TGCGCCAGCAGCCAAGGAAGCAGCCTCCAAGAGACCCAGTACTTC. It codes for CASSQGSSLQETQYF.

This sequence joins TRBV11-1 and TRBJ2-4; the D is unclear. CDR1 and CDR2 from the germline V gene are SGHAT and FQDESV (reference sequence). This CDR3 has 22 amino acids. Between the trimmed V and J ends, which lost 4 bases and 0 bases, there was a span of 31 bases. As DNA, the CDR3 is TGTGCCAGCAGCTCCCTTAGCAGCCCCCGGGCCAAGTCCCCACTAGCCAAAAACATTCAGTACTTC. Protein: CASSSLSSPRAKSPLAKNIQYF.

The chain carries TRBV12-3 or TRBV12-4 and TRBJ2-3; either TRBD1 or TRBD2 may fit D (5 bases each). The V gene lost 5 bases and the J gene lost 3 bases, with 12 bases spanning the gap. The CDR3 covers 14 residues. The CDR3: CASSPWDGTDTQYF. In nucleotides, the CDR3 is TGTGCCAGCAGTCCCTGGGACGGGACAGATACGCAGTATTTT.

This clonotype appeared a single time. The junction does not match germline at one end; this may be a read error. This chain joins TRBV20-1 and TRBJ1-5, with TRBD1 as a possible D gene (5 bases). There are 13 residues in the CDR3. CDR1 DFQATT and CDR2 SNEGSKA come from the germline V gene (reference sequence). DNA of the CDR3: TGCGGTGCTAGAGATCCAGGGAGGCAGCCCCAGCATTTT. Amino acid sequence: CGARDPGRQPQHF.

This clonotype was counted between two and nine times. The chain combines TRBV12-3 or TRBV12-4 with TRBJ2-1, with D perhaps TRBD2 (5 bases). CDR3 length: 14 amino acids. V was trimmed by 6 bases and J by 8 bases, leaving 17 bases between them. In DNA, the CDR3 is TGTGCCAGCAGACGGGCGGGTTCCCCTCATGAGCAGTTCTTC. Protein product: CASRRAGSPHEQFF.

The chain recombines TRBV6-2 or TRBV6-3 with TRBJ2-7; 10 nucleotides align to TRBD1. This CDR3 comprises 14 residues. The trim removed 6 bases at V and 3 bases at J, leaving 5 bases unmatched. From germline, CDR1 is MNHEY and CDR2 SVGEGT. The CDR3, as DNA: TGTGCCAGCAGAAACCGGGACAGGGGCTACGAGCAGTACTTC. This translates into CASRNRDRGYEQYF.